The entry that follows covers one T cell receptor beta chain sequence. What it binds is unknown. The V end lost 0 bases, the J end lost 2 bases, and 11 bases lay between the germline ends. This CDR3 contains 15 residues. CDR1 and CDR2 (germline): SGHRS, YFSETQ. The table came from immunoSEQ multiplex PCR; TCRdb's copy has only in-frame clones and leaves some out. The sample shows under 50,000 clones, roughly 82% of them seen only once. PCR or immunohistochemistry showed mismatch repair deficiency in every enrolled patient. TCRs were sequenced from a few patients responding to pembrolizumab. The data are from a study of PD-1 blockade in mismatch repair-deficient tumors. Findings of the study overall: Tumor-resident clones, often absent from pretreatment blood, expanded after pembrolizumab and then contracted.

This specimen was PBMCs, taken before pembrolizumab treatment. The rearrangement joins TRBV5-1 to TRBJ1-2; possible D gene TRBD1, 5 bases. The sequence derives from an adult with mismatch repair-deficient cancer. CDR3 coding DNA: TGCGCCAGCAGCTTGGCCCAGGGAATAAACTATGGCTACACCTTC. This translates into CASSLAQGINYGYTF.